The next 16 T cell receptor beta chains were all read from a single sample in a study of T cell repertoires in cytomegalovirus infection. MiXCR, run by TCRdb on the reads, gives a single entry per CDR3 protein. The sample lists approximately 260,000 distinct CDR3 sequences; over 15% were seen once. Source material: CD8+ T cells from PBMCs. These receptors were obtained from a human donor in good health (CMV status not recorded). Some clones in this sample may be carry-over from other donors' samples.

V usage is TRBV28 and J usage is TRBJ1-1, with D perhaps matching TRBD1 (6 bases). This CDR3 has 14 residues. CDR1 and CDR2 (germline): MDHEN, SYDVKM. Trimming pared 5 bases from V and 1 base from J, leaving 11 bases between. CDR3 DNA: TGTGCCAGCAGTCGACACAGGGAGAACACTGAAGCTTTCTTT. It codes for CASSRHRENTEAFF.

V usage is TRBV7-2 and J usage is TRBJ2-5; 7 bases align to TRBD2. The J segment lost 4 bases and the V segment lost 4 bases, leaving 9 bases of the junction unmatched. This CDR3 is built from 15 residues. In germline, CDR1 is SGHTA, CDR2 FQGNSA. CDR3 bases: TGTGCCAGCAGCTACCCTGGGGGGGGAGGAGAGACCCAGTACTTC. This translates into CASSYPGGGGETQYF.

The chain has TRBV6-5 and TRBJ2-5; no definite D call. Trimming cost V 2 bases and J 5 bases, with 12 bases left between them. The CDR3 covers 14 residues. Germline CDR1 is MNHEY and CDR2 is SVGAGI. This chain's CDR3 is CASSYTDGRETQYF. CDR3 DNA sequence: TGTGCCAGCAGTTACACGGACGGTCGGGAGACCCAGTACTTC.

The rearrangement links TRBV29-1 to TRBJ2-1, with 12 nucleotides matching TRBD2. The CDR3 has 14 residues. V shed 3 bases and J 6 bases; nucleotides not matched to a gene: 3. Germline V gene data show CDR1 as SQVTM and CDR2 as ANQGSEA. Here the CDR3 reads CSVDPSGGANEQFF. CDR3 nucleotide sequence: TGCAGCGTTGACCCTAGCGGGGGGGCCAATGAGCAGTTCTTC.

This clonotype was seen at least ten times. The V gene is TRBV7-2, the J gene TRBJ2-2; 8 bases are shared with TRBD2. Trimming cost V 6 bases and J 4 bases; bases outside gene matches: 7. In germline, CDR1 is SGHTA, CDR2 FQGNSA. This CDR3 has 15 amino acids. CDR3 region: CASSRLAGITGELFF. The CDR3, as DNA: TGTGCCAGCAGTCGTCTAGCGGGTATCACCGGGGAGCTGTTTTTT.

There are a few counts of this clonotype. The J gene is TRBJ2-3, the V gene TRBV6-2 or TRBV6-3; a weak D match, TRBD2 (5 bases). V dropped 6 bases and J dropped 1 base, with 14 bases sitting between them. The CDR3 spans 15 residues. Germline CDR1 is MNHEY and CDR2 is SVGEGT. The CDR3 region is CASRSTSSGTDTQYF. In DNA, the CDR3 is TGTGCCAGCAGATCAACTAGTAGCGGCACAGATACGCAGTATTTT.

This chain joins TRBV19 and TRBJ1-1; no definite D call. Germline V CDR1 and CDR2: LNHDA, SQIVND (reference sequence). V lost 5 bases and J lost 0, with 16 bases in between. This CDR3 contains 16 residues. The CDR3 DNA follows: TGTGCCAGTAGTTCCCAGCGGTATGAGTTGAACACTGAAGCTTTCTTT. This translates into CASSSQRYELNTEAFF.

This clonotype was seen at least ten times. This chain uses TRBV7-8 with TRBJ1-4; weak D call: TRBD1 (5 bases). The CDR3 length is 16 residues. Germline V gene sequence: CDR1 SGHVS, CDR2 FQNEAQ. The germline V and J ends were trimmed by 4 bases and 10 bases, with 22 bases remaining between them. CDR3 sequence: CASSSGLGHGGLKLFF. DNA of the CDR3: TGTGCCAGCAGCTCGGGCCTAGGGCATGGGGGATTAAAACTGTTTTTT.

At least ten counts were recorded for this clonotype. The rearrangement links TRBV7-3 to TRBJ2-1; 9 nucleotides line up with TRBD2. The CDR3 contains 19 residues. The ends lost 5 bases at V and 7 bases at J; junction bases unmatched: 21. Germline loops: CDR1 SGHTA, CDR2 FQGTGA. The CDR3 nucleotides read TGTGCCAGCAGCCTCCCCGGGGGGGCGGGGGGGCCGAGTGGGAATGAGCAGTTCTTC. It is translated as CASSLPGGAGGPSGNEQFF.

The chain couples TRBV4-1 to TRBJ2-3; a possible D gene is TRBD2 (6 bases). Germline assignment: CDR1 MGHRA and CDR2 YSYEKL. This CDR3 has 16 residues. Trimming pared 0 bases from V and 3 bases from J, leaving 13 bases between. As DNA, the CDR3 is TGCGCCAGCAGCCAAGATTCGGCGGGGTTAACAGATACGCAGTATTTT. Protein sequence: CASSQDSAGLTDTQYF.

The chain combines TRBV7-9 with TRBJ1-1; D is perhaps TRBD1 (5 bases). The CDR3 length is 16 residues. V was shortened by 3 bases and J by 0 bases, with 14 bases between the two germline ends. Germline CDR1 is SEHNR and CDR2 is FQNEAQ (reference sequence). The chain's CDR3 is CASSFPRDYMNTEAFF. The DNA for the CDR3 is TGTGCCAGCAGCTTTCCCAGGGACTATATGAACACTGAAGCTTTCTTT.

This clonotype was seen ten or more times. The chain uses TRBV12-3 or TRBV12-4 and TRBJ2-7, with 7 nucleotides matching TRBD1. The CDR3 is 13 residues long. Trimming took 4 bases from V and 3 from J; bases not matched to a gene: 3. This CDR3 is CASSWYRGYEQYF. In DNA form, the CDR3 reads TGTGCCAGCAGTTGGTACAGGGGCTACGAGCAGTACTTC.

This clonotype has ten or more counts. The rearrangement links TRBV12-3 or TRBV12-4 to TRBJ1-1, with unresolved D. There are 12 residues in the CDR3. The V end lost 3 bases, the J end lost 6 bases, and 8 bases lay between the germline ends. CDR3 sequence: CASSFSGSEAFF. The CDR3 DNA follows: TGTGCCAGCAGTTTTTCTGGATCTGAAGCTTTCTTT.

This clonotype was seen a few times. This chain connects TRBV11-2 to TRBJ1-6, with D possibly TRBD1 on 6 matching bases. CDR1 is SGHAT and CDR2 is FQNNGV in the germline V gene. The CDR3 loop spans 14 amino acids. The V gene lost 8 bases and the J gene lost 8 bases, with 16 bases spanning the gap. The CDR3 region is CASSPGGPHSPLHF. The CDR3 nucleotides are TGTGCCAGCTCCCCGGGGGGGCCGCATTCACCCCTCCACTTT.

This clonotype showed up just a few times. V and J are TRBV7-6 and TRBJ1-3, with 7 bases fitting TRBD1. J lost 0 bases, V lost 1 base, and 0 bases had no gene match. The germline gives CDR1 SGHVS, CDR2 FNYEAQ. The CDR3 spans 15 residues. In DNA form, the CDR3 reads TGTGCCAGCAGCTTAGGGGACAGCTCTGGAAACACCATATATTTT. Translation gives CASSLGDSSGNTIYF. The full variable domain, completed using reference TRBV7-6 and TRBJ1-3, is GAGVSQSPRYKVTKRGQDVALRCDPISGHVSLYWYRQALGQGPEFLTYFNYEAQQDKSGLPNDRFSAERPEGSISTLTIQRTEQRDSAMYRCASSLGDSSGNTIYFGEGSWLTVV.

This chain uses TRBV10-2 with TRBJ1-4; weak D call: TRBD1 (6 bases). CDR3 length equals 16 residues. V was shortened by 3 bases and J by 3 bases, with 14 bases between the two germline ends. From germline, CDR1 is WSHSY and CDR2 SAAADI. CDR3 sequence: CASSEGGRAANEKLFF. Written as DNA, the CDR3 is TGCGCCAGCAGTGAAGGGGGGCGCGCGGCTAATGAAAAACTGTTTTTT.